Detailed here is one T cell receptor (beta chain). The antigen it binds to is not known. Base qualities were left out, and no much larger clone turns up one base away. This record comes from a study of shared clonotypes between healthy human individuals (dated by TCRdb to 2020 to 2021). General notes on the study: The cohort included a few men and a couple of women between 18 and 49 years of age. Per donor, three plates each were used for CD4 naive and CD4 memory, two for CD8 naive, and one for CD8 memory. Leukapheresis yielded between about 0.94 and 10 billion PBMCs per donor. To estimate repertoire size and how much clonotype sharing occurs between individuals, the study deeply sequenced the blood TCR repertoires of several healthy adults. To increase sequencing depth and limit assay-specific biases, different laboratories used diverse techniques to prepare libraries and sequence TCR repertoires. What the work shows at the level of the full study, not this receptor alone: Rarefaction of sorted-subset datasets indicated incomplete sequencing despite the large sequencing depth. Estimated clonotype richness was generally larger for naive than for memory subsets. Sampling was restricted to blood, and TCR repertoires in tissues likely differ from the TCR repertoires found in blood. Across a handful of donors, 4.5% to 6.5% of naive CD4, approximately 4% of naive CD8, around 2.1% of memory CD4, and approximately 0.4% of memory CD8 clonotypes were shared. Pairwise subsampling led to the expectation that sequencing depth would affect the degree of clonotype sharing among donors. Because the study included only a small number of donors, the genetic and exposure-history diversity represented was limited. Compared with non-shared clonotypes, the clonotypes found in all four sorted-subset donors had higher generation probabilities.

CD8 naive samples were obtained by positive selection for CCR7 among CD45RO-negative cells, yielding a CD45RA+CCR7+ population from which TemRA cells were excluded. The donors were healthy, HIV-negative adults who had no recently reported acute infections or vaccinations. Only Caucasian adults living in Nashville, Tennessee, USA were represented among the donors. Blood was obtained by leukapheresis, after which PBMCs were separated by Ficoll-Histopaque density gradient centrifugation and cryopreserved in liquid nitrogen vapor phase. Analytical flow cytometry was used to check the purity and quantity of each magnetically sorted T cell population. Genomic DNA was isolated from each sorted fraction and quantified by UV absorbance on a Nanodrop 2000c. The germline V gene supplies CDR1 SGHTA and CDR2 FQGNSA. The CDR3 spans 18 residues, from the cysteine through the phenylalanine. Of the read, only the CDR3 DNA is kept; its 54 bases are in frame from base 1. The junction carries 18 bases between V and J, which are trimmed by 2 bases and 0 bases respectively.

TCR CDR3 regions were amplified from genomic DNA by multiplex PCR using the deep immunoSEQ assay. Extracted genomic DNA from each cell subset was spread evenly across all wells of several immunoSEQ 96-well plates, with each plate serving as a replicate. For sorted subsets, about 200 ng genomic DNA, equal to tens of thousands of T cell genomes, was loaded into each replicate PCR. The purified libraries were quantified using a Qubit 3.0 fluorometer, sized with a Bioanalyzer 2100, and then quantified again using the KAPA Library Quantification kit. Every immunoSEQ 96-well plate was sequenced on a separate single-read 150-cycle Illumina NextSeq 550 flow cell. Per the authors' processing: Because the immunoSEQ output held only junctional sequences and lacked quality scores, the filtering could not match the filtering applied to full-length reads. To assign V/J genes and CDR3, sequences were annotated against IMGT germline references using PyIR, a Python wrapper for IgBLAST v1.9. Reads with weak V/J assignments (E-value above 1e-6), missing CDR3, stop codons, out-of-frame junctions, or ambiguous translated residues were removed. V3J clonotypes were defined as sequences sharing an identical inferred V gene, J gene, and CDR3 amino acid sequence. Percentage overlap between repertoires was calculated by dividing the number of shared unique clonotypes by the size of the smaller repertoire. Richness of each repertoire was evaluated using RTK rarefaction, the Chao1 estimator, and Recon v2.1 estimates of unobserved clonotypes. OLGA was used to compute generation probabilities for all TCRbeta clonotypes that the gDNA method yielded from four donors. In its TCRdb copy, this immuneACCESS table keeps in-frame sequences only and misses some clones. Where compared with another copy, unresolved V genes explain less than half of these, and the others have no known cause. That table gives V, J and clone size, and the DNA gave D and trimming. Across this sample there are about 2,100,000 clones, with about 92% seen only once. The ten largest clones capture approximately 1.7% of the sample.

The material sequenced was naive CD8+ T cells from PBMCs. Interpreted using the paper, the cell subset or site label stands for: CD45RA+CCR7+. The chain is assembled from TRBV7-2 and TRBJ2-3; the D gene is possibly TRBD1, with 5 bases matching. The clonotype originates from a man aged 18-30 years in good health. Some clones in this sample may be carry-over from other donors' samples. The CDR3 region has the sequence CASSLWAFGAASTDTQYF. The bases read TGTGCCAGCAGCTTATGGGCTTTTGGGGCGGCAAGCACAGATACGCAGTATTTT.